This TCR beta chain was identified in a study of blood T cell repertoires in COVID-19. Overall study: Sites in the United States, Italy and Spain provided acute and convalescent COVID-19 samples. Sources were T cells, B-cell-depleted T cells, or PBMCs; the material itself was cDNA or gDNA.

With 2 bases clipped from V and 2 bases from J, the junction kept 3 bases outside the gene matches. The CDR3 is 14 amino acids. The germline V gene has CDR1 SGHNT and CDR2 YYREEE (reference sequence). The table came from immunoSEQ multiplex PCR; TCRdb's copy has only in-frame clones and leaves some out. This sample has about 260,000 clones, with under 90% found just once. Sequencing used PBMCs or T cells enriched from blood (not recorded which). This chain uses TRBV5-4 with TRBJ1-2; TRBD1 matches 7 bases. This sequence originates from a man under 40 with acute COVID-19. This chain's CDR3 is CASSFPTGNYGYTF. The DNA for the CDR3 is TGTGCCAGCAGCTTCCCGACAGGGAACTATGGCTACACCTTC.